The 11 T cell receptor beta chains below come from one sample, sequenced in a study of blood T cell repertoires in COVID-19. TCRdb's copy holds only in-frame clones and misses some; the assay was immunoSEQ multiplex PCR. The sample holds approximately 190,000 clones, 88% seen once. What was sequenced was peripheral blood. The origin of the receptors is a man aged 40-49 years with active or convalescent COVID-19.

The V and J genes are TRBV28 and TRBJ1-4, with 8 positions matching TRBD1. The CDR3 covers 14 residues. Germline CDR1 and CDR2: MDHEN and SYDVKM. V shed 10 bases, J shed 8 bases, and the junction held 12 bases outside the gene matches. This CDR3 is CAIQGAGGNEKLFF. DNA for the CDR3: TGTGCCATCCAGGGGGCAGGGGGTAACGAAAAACTGTTTTTT.

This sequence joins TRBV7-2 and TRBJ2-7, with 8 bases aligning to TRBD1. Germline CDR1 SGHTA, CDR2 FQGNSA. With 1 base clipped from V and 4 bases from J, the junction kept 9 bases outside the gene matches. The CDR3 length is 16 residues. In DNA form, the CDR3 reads TGTGCCAGCAGCTTAGTAGGCGGACAGGGTTCGTACGAGCAGTACTTC. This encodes CASSLVGGQGSYEQYF.

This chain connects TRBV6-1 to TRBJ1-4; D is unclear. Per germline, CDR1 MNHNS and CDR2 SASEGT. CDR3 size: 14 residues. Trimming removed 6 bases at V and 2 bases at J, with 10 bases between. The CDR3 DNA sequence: TGTGCCAGCAGCCTGGAGATCACTAATGAAAAACTGTTTTTT. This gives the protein CASSLEITNEKLFF.

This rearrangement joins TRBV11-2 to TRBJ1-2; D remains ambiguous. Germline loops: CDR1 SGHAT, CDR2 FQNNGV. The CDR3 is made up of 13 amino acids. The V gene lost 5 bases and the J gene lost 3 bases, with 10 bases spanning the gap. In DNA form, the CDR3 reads TGTGCCAGCAGCCCCACTGTGGACTATGGCTACACCTTC. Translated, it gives CASSPTVDYGYTF.

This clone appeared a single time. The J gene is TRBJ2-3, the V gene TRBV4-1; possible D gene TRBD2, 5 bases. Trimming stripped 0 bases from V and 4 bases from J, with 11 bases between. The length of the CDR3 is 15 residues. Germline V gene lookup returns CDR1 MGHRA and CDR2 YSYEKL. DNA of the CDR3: TGCGCCAGCAGCCAAGATATCGGGGTCTCAGATACGCAGTATTTT. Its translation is CASSQDIGVSDTQYF.

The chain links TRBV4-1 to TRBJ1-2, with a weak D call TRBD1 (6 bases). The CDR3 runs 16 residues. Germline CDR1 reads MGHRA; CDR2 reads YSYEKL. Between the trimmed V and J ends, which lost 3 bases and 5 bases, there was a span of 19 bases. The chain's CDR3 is CASSQPSGGARYGYTF. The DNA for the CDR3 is TGCGCCAGCAGCCAGCCCAGTGGGGGGGCGCGGTATGGCTACACCTTC.

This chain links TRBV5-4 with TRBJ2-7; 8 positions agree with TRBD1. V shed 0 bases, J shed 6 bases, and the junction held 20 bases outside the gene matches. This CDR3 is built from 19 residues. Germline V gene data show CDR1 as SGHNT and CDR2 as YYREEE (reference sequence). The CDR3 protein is CASSLAKTGERLVSSEQYF. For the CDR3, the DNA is TGTGCCAGCAGCTTGGCCAAGACAGGGGAACGGTTGGTCTCTTCCGAGCAGTACTTC.

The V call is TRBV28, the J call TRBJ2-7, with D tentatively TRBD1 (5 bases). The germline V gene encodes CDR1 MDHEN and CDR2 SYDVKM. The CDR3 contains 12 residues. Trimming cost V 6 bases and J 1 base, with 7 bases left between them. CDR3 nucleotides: TGTGCCAGCAGGTCAGGGTCCTACGAGCAGTACTTC. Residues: CASRSGSYEQYF.

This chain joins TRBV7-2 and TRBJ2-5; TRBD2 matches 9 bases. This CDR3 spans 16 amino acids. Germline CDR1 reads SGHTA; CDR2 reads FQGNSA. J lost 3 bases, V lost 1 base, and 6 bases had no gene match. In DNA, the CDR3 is TGTGCCAGCAGCTTAGTACGCGGCGGGGGGGAAGAGACCCAGTACTTC. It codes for CASSLVRGGGEETQYF.

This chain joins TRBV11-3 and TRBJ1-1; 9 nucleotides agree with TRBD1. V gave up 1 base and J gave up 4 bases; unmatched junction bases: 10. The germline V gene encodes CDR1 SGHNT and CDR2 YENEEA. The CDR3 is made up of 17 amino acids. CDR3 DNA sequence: TGTGCCAGCAGCTTAGCGACCGGGACAGGGAGCGGCACTGAAGCTTTCTTT. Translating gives CASSLATGTGSGTEAFF.

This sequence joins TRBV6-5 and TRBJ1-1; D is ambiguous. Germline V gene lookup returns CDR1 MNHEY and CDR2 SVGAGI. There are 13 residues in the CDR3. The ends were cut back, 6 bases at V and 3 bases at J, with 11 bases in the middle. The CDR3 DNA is TGTGCCAGCAGCCTTACCACGGACACTGAAGCTTTCTTT. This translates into CASSLTTDTEAFF.